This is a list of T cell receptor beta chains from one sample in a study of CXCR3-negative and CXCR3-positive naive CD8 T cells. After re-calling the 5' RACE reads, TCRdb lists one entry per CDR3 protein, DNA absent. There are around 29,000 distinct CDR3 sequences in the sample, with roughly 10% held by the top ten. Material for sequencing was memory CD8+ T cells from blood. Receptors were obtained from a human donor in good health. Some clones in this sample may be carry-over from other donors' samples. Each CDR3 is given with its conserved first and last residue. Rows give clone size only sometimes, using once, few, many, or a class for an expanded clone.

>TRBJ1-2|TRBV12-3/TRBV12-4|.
CASSSGTGVYGYTF
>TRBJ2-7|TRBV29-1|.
CSWRDHYEQYF
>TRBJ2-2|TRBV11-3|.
CASSPRDSNTGELFF
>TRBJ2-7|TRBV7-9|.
CASCYGGNYEQYF
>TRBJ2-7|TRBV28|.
CASSLLTVSFVDEQYF
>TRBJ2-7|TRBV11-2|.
CASSFFGGTYEQYF
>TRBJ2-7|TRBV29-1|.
CSVMGGQHYEQYF
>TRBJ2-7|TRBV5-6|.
CASSLGGTGGYEQYF
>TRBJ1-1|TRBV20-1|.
CCARAPQNTEAFF
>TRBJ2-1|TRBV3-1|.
CASSQEEGAREQFF
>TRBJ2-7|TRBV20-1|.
CSAQHRGGEQYF
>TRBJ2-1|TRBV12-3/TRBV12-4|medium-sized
CASSLVGNEQFF
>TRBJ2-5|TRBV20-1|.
CSARDGAGAETQYF
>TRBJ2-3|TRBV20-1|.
CSALLEGAQDTQYF
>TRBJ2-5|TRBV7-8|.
CASSDTGTGVETQYF
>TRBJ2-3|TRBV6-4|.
CASSMGTDTQYF
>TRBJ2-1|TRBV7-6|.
CASSVGGGDSEQFF
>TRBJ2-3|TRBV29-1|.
CSVPGSSGGEDTQYF
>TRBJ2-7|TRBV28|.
CASNPGQGAVYEQYF
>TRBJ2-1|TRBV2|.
CASRARTSDEQFF
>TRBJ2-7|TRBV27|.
CASSFSRPDYEQYF
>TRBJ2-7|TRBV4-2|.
CASSLHRGPYEQYF
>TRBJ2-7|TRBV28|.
CASSFPETSPFLYEQYF
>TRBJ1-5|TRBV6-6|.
CASSYSAQGESNQPQHF
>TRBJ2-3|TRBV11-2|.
CASSLLSTDTQYF
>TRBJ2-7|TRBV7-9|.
CASSDSDSYEQYF